This T cell receptor (beta chain) was captured by sequencing in a study of blood T cell repertoires in COVID-19. Study in general: From T cells, B-cell-depleted T cells, or PBMCs came the material, which was cDNA or gDNA.

Sequencing was performed with immunoSEQ multiplex PCR; in TCRdb, only in-frame clones are kept and a portion is missing. There are around 110,000 clones in the sample; around 90% occur only once, and 4.5% to 5% lies in the top ten. The V gene end was trimmed by 8 bases and the J gene end by 6 bases; junction bases not matched to a gene: 7. Germline V gene lookup returns CDR1 MNHEY and CDR2 SMNVEV (reference sequence). The CDR3 has 13 residues. This clone has just one count. This chain links TRBV27 with TRBJ1-2, with 9 bases aligning to TRBD1. The sample consisted of peripheral blood. The receptor's source is a man aged 40-49 years with active or convalescent COVID-19. The CDR3 nucleotides are TGTGCCAGCGGGAAACAGGGGGCGCATGGCTACACCTTC. This encodes CASGKQGAHGYTF.